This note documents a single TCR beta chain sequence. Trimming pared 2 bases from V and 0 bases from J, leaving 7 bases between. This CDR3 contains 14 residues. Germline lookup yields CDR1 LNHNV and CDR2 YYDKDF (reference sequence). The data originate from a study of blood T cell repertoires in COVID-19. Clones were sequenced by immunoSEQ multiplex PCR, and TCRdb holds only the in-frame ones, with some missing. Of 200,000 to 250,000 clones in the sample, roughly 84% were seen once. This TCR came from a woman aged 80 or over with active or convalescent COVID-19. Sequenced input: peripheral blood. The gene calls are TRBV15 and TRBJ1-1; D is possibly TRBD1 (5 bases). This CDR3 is CATSRTGVNTEAFF. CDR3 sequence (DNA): TGTGCCACCAGCAGAACGGGGGTGAACACTGAAGCTTTCTTT.